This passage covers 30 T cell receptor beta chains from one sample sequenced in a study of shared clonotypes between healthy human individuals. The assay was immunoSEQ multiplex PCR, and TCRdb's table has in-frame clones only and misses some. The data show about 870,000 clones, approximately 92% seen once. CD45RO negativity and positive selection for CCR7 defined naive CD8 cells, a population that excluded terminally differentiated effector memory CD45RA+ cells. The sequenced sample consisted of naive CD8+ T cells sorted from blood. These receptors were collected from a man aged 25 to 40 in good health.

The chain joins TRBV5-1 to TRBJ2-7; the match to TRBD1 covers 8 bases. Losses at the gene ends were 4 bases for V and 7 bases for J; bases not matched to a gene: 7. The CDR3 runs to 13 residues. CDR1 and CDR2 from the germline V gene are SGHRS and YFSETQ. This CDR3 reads CASSRDRGGEQYF. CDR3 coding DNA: TGCGCCAGCAGCCGTGACAGGGGAGGAGAGCAGTACTTC.

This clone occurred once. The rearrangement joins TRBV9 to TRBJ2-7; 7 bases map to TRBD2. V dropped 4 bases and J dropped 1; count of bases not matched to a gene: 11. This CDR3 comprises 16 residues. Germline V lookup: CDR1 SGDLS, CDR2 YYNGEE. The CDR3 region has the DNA TGTGCCAGCAGCCCCCGCTCAACTAGCGCTTCCTACGAGCAGTACTTC. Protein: CASSPRSTSASYEQYF.

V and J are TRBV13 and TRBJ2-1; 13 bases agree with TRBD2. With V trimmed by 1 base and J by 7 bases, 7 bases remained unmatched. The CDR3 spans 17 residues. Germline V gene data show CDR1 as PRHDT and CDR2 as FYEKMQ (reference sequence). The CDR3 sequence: CASSLVATSGRANEQFF. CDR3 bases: TGTGCCAGCAGCTTAGTAGCAACTAGCGGGAGGGCGAATGAGCAGTTCTTC.

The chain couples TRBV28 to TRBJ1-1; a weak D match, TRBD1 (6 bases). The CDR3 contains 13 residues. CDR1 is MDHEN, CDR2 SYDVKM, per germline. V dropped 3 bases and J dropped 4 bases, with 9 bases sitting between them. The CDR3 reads CASSFRGSTEAFF. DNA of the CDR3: TGTGCCAGCAGTTTCAGGGGTAGCACTGAAGCTTTCTTT.

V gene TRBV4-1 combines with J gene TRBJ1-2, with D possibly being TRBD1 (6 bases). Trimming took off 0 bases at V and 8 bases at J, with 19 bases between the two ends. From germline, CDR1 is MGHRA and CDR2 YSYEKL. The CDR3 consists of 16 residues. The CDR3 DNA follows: TGCGCCAGCAGCCAAGAGGTCGCCAGGGGCCCGGGCGGCTACACCTTC. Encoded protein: CASSQEVARGPGGYTF.

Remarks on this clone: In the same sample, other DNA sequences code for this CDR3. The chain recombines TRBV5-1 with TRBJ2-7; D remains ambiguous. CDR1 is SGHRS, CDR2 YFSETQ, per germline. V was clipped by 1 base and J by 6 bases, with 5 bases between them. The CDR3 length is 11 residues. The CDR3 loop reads CASSLNGEQYF. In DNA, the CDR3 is TGCGCCAGCAGCTTGAATGGCGAGCAGTACTTC. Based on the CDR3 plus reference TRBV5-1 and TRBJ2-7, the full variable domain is KAGVTQTPRYLIKTRGQQVTLSCSPISGHRSVSWYQQTPGQGLQFLFEYFSETQRNKGNFPGRFSGRQFSNSRSEMNVSTLELGDSALYLCASSLNGEQYFGPGTRLTVT.

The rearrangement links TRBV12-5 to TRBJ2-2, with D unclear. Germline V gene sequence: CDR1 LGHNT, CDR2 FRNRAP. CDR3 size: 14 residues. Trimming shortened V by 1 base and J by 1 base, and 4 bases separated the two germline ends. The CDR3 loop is CASGLGLNTGELFF. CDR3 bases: TGTGCTAGTGGTTTGGGACTGAACACCGGGGAGCTGTTTTTT. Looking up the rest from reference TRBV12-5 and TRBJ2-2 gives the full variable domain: DARVTQTPRHKVTEMGQEVTMRCQPILGHNTVFWYRQTMMQGLELLAYFRNRAPLDDSGMPKDRFSAEMPDATLATLKIQPSEPRDSAVYFCASGLGLNTGELFFGEGSRLTVL.

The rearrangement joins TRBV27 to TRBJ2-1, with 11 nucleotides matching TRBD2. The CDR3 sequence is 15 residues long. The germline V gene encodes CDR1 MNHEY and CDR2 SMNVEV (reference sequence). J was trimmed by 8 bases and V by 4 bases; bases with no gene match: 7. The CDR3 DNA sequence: TGTGCCAGCAGTTCACGACTAGCGGGGTGGGATGAGCAGTTCTTC. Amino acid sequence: CASSSRLAGWDEQFF.

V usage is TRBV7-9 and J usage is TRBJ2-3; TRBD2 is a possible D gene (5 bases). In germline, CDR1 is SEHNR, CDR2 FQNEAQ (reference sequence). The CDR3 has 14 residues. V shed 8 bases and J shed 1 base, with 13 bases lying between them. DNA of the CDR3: TGTGCCAGCGACTATCAGGAGGGCACAGATACGCAGTATTTT. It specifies CASDYQEGTDTQYF.

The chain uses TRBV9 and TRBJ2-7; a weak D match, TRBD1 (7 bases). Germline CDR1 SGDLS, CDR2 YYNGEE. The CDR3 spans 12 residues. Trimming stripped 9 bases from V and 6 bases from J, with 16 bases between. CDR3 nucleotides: TGTGCCACCAGGGGGGCTGGAGGCGAGCAGTACTTC. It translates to CATRGAGGEQYF.

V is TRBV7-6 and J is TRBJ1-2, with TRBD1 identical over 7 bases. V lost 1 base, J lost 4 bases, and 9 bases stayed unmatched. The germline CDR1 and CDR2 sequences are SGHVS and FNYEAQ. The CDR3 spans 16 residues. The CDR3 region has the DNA TGTGCCAGCAGCTTAGTACCCGGGACAGCCGTCTATGGCTACACCTTC. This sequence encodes CASSLVPGTAVYGYTF.

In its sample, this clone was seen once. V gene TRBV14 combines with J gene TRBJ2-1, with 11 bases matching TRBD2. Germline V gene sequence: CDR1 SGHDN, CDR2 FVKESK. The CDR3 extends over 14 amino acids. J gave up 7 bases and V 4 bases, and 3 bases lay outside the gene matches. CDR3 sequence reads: CASSRLAGGNEQFF. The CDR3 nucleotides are TGTGCCAGCAGCCGGCTAGCGGGAGGTAATGAGCAGTTCTTC.

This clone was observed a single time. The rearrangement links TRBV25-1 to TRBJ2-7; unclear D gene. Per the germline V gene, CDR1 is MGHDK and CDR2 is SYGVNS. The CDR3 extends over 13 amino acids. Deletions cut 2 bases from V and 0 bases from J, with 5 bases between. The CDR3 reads CASSEPPSYEQYF. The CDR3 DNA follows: TGTGCCAGCAGTGAACCCCCCTCCTACGAGCAGTACTTC.

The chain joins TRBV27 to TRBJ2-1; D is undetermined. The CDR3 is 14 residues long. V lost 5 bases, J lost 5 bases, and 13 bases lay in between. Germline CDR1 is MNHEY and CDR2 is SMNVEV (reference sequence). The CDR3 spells CASSPLPGHNEQFF. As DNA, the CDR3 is TGTGCCAGCAGTCCCCTGCCGGGCCACAATGAGCAGTTCTTC.

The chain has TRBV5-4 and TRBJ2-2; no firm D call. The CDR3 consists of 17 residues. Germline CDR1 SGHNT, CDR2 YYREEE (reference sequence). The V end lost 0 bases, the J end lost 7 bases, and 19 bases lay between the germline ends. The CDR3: CASSLDLGSYVGGELFF. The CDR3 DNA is TGTGCCAGCAGCTTGGATCTCGGCAGCTATGTTGGCGGGGAGCTGTTTTTT.

The CDR3 DNA is TGTGCCAGCAGTTTAGAGATCCATGAGCAGTTCTTC. Its protein product is CASSLEIHEQFF. The chain combines TRBV28 with TRBJ2-1; D not certain. The germline V gene encodes CDR1 MDHEN and CDR2 SYDVKM. CDR3 length equals 12 residues. The germline V and J ends were trimmed by 2 bases and 8 bases, with 7 bases remaining between them.

This CDR3 is CASSPGTGTTEAFF. The CDR3 nucleotides are TGTGCCAGTAGTCCGGGGACAGGGACCACTGAAGCTTTCTTT. V is TRBV19 and J is TRBJ1-1; 9 nucleotides line up with TRBD1. The CDR3 length is 14 residues. The ends lost 5 bases at V and 4 bases at J; junction bases unmatched: 5. From germline, CDR1 is LNHDA and CDR2 SQIVND (reference sequence).

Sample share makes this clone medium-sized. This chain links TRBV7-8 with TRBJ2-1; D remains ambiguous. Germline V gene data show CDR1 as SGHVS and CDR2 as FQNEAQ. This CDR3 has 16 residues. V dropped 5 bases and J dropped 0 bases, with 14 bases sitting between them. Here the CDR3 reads CASSLLEAASYNEQFF. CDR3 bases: TGTGCCAGCAGCCTATTAGAGGCGGCCTCCTACAATGAGCAGTTCTTC. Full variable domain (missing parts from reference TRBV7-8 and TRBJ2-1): GAGVSQSPRYKVAKRGQDVALRCDPISGHVSLFWYQQALGQGPEFLTYFQNEAQLDKSGLPSDRFFAERPEGSVSTLKIQRTQQEDSAVYLCASSLLEAASYNEQFFGPGTRLTVL.

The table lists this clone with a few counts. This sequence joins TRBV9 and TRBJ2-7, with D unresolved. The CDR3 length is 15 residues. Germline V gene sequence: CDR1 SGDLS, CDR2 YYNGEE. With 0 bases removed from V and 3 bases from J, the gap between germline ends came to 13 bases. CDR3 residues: CASSVGDSTYYEQYF. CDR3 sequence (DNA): TGTGCCAGCAGCGTAGGAGATTCGACGTACTACGAGCAGTACTTC.

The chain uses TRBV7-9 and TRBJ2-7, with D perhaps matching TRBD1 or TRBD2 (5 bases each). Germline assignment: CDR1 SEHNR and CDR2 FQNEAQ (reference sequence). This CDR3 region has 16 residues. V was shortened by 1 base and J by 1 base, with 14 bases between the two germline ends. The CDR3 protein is CASSLVEGSLSYEQYF. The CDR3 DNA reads TGTGCCAGCAGCTTAGTCGAGGGGTCATTGTCCTACGAGCAGTACTTC.

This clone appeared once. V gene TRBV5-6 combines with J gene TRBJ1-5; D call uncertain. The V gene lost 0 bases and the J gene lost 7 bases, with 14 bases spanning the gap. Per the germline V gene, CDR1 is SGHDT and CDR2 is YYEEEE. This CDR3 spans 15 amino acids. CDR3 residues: CASSLGGVRWQPQHF. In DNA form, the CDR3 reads TGTGCCAGCAGCTTGGGCGGCGTTAGGTGGCAGCCCCAGCATTTT.

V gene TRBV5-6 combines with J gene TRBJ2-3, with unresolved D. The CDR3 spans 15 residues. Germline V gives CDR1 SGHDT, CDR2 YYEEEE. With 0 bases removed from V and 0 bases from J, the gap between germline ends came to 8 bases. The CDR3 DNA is TGTGCCAGCAGCTTGGCGTTAGCCAGCACAGATACGCAGTATTTT. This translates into CASSLALASTDTQYF.

This CDR3 is CASSERRGSGSSTYEQYF. CDR3 DNA sequence: TGTGCCAGCAGTGAAAGGCGGGGTAGCGGGAGTTCGACGTACGAGCAGTACTTC. The rearrangement links TRBV6-1 to TRBJ2-7, with 9 bases fitting TRBD2. There are 18 residues in the CDR3. Germline V CDR1 and CDR2: MNHNS, SASEGT. V lost 2 bases and J lost 4; bases outside the gene matches: 15.

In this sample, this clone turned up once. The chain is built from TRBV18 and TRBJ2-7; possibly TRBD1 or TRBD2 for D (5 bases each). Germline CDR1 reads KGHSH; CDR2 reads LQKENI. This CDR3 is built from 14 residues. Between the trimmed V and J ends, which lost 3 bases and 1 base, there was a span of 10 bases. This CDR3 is CASSPDGASYEQYF. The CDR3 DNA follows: TGTGCCAGCTCACCCGACGGGGCGTCCTACGAGCAGTACTTC.

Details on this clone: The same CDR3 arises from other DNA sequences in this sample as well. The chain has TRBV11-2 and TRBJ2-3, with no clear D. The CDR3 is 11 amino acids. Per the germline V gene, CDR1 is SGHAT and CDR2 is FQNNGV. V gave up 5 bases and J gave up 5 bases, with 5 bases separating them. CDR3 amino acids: CASSLLDTQYF. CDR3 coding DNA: TGTGCCAGCAGCCTCTTAGATACGCAGTATTTT.

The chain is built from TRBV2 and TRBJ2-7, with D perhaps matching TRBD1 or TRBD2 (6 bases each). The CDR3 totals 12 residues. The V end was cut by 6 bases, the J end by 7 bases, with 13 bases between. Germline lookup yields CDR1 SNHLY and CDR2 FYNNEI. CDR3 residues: CASRGGPEEQYF. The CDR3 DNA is TGTGCCAGCAGAGGGGGGCCCGAGGAGCAGTACTTC. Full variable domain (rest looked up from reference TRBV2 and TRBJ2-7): EPEVTQTPSHQVTQMGQEVILRCVPISNHLYFYWYRQILGQKVEFLVSFYNNEISEKSEIFDDQFSVERPDGSNFTLKIRSTKLEDSAMYFCASRGGPEEQYFGPGTRLTVT.

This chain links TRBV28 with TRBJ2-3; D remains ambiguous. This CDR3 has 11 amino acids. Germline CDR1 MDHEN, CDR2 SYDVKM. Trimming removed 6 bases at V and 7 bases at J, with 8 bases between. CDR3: CASSLANTQYF. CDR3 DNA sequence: TGTGCCAGCAGCCTGGCGAATACGCAGTATTTT.

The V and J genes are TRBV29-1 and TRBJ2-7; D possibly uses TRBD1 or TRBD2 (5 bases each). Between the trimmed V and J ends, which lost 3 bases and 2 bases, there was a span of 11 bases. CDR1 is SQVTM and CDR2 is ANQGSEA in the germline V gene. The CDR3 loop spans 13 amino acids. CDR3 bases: TGCAGCGTTGATGGGACGGGGACCTACGAGCAGTACTTC. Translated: CSVDGTGTYEQYF.

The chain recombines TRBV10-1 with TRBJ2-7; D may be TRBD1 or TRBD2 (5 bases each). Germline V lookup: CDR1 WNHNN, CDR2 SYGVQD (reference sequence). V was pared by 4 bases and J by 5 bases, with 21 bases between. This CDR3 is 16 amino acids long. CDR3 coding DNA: TGCGCCAGCAGTGCAGAAAAACTTAGGGGACGCAACGAGCAGTACTTC. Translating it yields CASSAEKLRGRNEQYF.

In nucleotides, the CDR3 is TGTGCCAGCAGTCTGCTTAGCGACAGAGTCGGGGAGCTGTTTTTT. Amino acid sequence: CASSLLSDRVGELFF. The chain is built from TRBV13 and TRBJ2-2; the D gene could be TRBD1 or TRBD2 (5 bases each). CDR1 PRHDT and CDR2 FYEKMQ come from the germline V gene (reference sequence). V was trimmed by 6 bases and J by 7 bases, leaving 18 bases between them. This CDR3 spans 15 amino acids.